This TCR beta chain stems from a study of shared clonotypes between healthy human individuals. Broader study findings: Clonotypes which were not shared had lower generation probabilities than clonotypes that all four donors shared.

The CDR3 length is 15 residues. Trimming removed 4 bases at V and 5 bases at J, with 15 bases between. Germline CDR1 KGHSH, CDR2 LQKENI. With regard to this clone: Its antigen is still unknown.

TCRdb keeps only in-frame clones here, not all; method: immunoSEQ multiplex PCR. The data hold a few million clones, with roughly 92% observed a single time. V and J are TRBV18 and TRBJ2-1; a weak D match, TRBD1 (6 bases). The sequence was obtained from a man aged 18 to 30 in good health. The sequenced material came from naive CD4+ T cells sorted from blood. Subset denoted: CD45RA+ positively selected. The DNA of the CDR3 is TGTGCCAGCTCACGGTCCATGGCAGGGGACAATGAGCAGTTCTTC. It translates to CASSRSMAGDNEQFF.